This T cell receptor (beta chain) was observed in a study of cytomegalovirus exposure and HLA in healthy donors. General observations from the study: Most TCRs appeared rarely, but some public TCRs recurred in many donors.

Details on this clone: Its cognate antigen is unknown.

Unrecorded immune exposures were likely, despite nominal health at sampling. Vbeta (60) and Jbeta (13) primers were used in the PCR. Sequencing used immunoSEQ multiplex PCR; TCRdb keeps in-frame clones, though not all of them. The table has fewer than 250,000 clones, 79% seen once; the top ten hold around 1.6%. The CDR3 totals 14 residues. The germline V and J ends were trimmed by 3 bases and 4 bases, with 10 bases remaining between them. CDR1 is SGHVS and CDR2 is FQNEAQ in the germline V gene. The sequence was obtained from a woman younger than 30 in good health and CMV-seronegative. The chain is built from TRBV7-8 and TRBJ1-3; D is perhaps TRBD1 (5 bases). The sequenced sample was PBMCs. The CDR3 bases are TGTGCCAGCAGCTTGACAGTCTCAGGAAACACCATATATTTT. Protein product: CASSLTVSGNTIYF.